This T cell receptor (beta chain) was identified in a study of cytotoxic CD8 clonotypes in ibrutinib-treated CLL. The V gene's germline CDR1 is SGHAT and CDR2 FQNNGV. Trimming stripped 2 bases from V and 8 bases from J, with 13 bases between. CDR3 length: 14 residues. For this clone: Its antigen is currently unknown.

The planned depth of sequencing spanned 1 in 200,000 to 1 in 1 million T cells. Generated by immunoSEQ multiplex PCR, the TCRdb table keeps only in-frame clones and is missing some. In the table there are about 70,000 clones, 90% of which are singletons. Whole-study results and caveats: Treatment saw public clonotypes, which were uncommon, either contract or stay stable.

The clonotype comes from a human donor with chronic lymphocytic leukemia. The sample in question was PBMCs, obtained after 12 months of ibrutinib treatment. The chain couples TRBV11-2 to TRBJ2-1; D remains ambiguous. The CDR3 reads CASSLHSSSDEQFF. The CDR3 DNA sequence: TGTGCCAGCAGCTTACATTCGAGTTCAGATGAGCAGTTCTTC.